This T cell receptor beta chain is from a study of blood T cell repertoires in COVID-19. Only a few counts were recorded for this clone. Original processing methods: Amplified reference gene primers provided the basis for estimating nucleated cell counts. Sequenced by immunoSEQ multiplex PCR; TCRdb stores in-frame clones only, minus some. The D gene and trimming were derived from the DNA, and the V and J assignments and clone size from that table. The table includes fewer than 200,000 clones, 70% to 90% detected once. This CDR3 has 14 residues. CDR1 and CDR2 (germline): SGHTA, FQGTGA. V lost 6 bases to trimming and J lost 1 base, with 9 bases between them.

The V and J genes are TRBV7-3 and TRBJ2-2; tentative D call: TRBD1 (6 bases). Material for sequencing was peripheral blood. The source of this sequence is a woman between 50 and 59 years old with COVID-19, enrolled during active disease. The CDR3 sequence: CASRRDKNTGELFF. CDR3 nucleotide sequence: TGTGCCAGCAGGAGGGACAAGAACACCGGGGAGCTGTTTTTT.